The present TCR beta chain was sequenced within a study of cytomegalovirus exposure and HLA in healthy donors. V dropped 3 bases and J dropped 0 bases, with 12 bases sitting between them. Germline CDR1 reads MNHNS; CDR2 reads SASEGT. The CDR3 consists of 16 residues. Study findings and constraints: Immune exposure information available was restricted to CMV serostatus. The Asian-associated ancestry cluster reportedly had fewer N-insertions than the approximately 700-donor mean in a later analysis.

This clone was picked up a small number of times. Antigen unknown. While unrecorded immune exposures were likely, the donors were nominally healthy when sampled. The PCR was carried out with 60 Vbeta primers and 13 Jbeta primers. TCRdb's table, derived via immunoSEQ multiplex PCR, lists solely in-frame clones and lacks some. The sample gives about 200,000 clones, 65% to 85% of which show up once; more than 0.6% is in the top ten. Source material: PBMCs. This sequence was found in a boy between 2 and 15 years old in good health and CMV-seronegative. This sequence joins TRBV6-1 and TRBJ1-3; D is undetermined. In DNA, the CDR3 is TGTGCCAGCAGTGATTCCCCCGAGGGCTCTGGAAACACCATATATTTT. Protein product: CASSDSPEGSGNTIYF.